The 3 T cell receptor beta chains below all came from one sample that was sequenced in a study of monozygotic twins with inflammatory bowel disease. Each CDR3 protein gets one entry in TCRdb, which reprocessed the 5' RACE reads and gives no DNA. Recorded for this sample: some 400,000 distinct CDR3 sequences. The sample consisted of blood. The receptors come from a human donor with ulcerative colitis or Crohn's disease, or a healthy co-twin of an affected twin (not recorded which).

The gene calls are TRBV25-1 and TRBJ1-2; TCRdb indicates TRBD1, and absent DNA this call remains unverified. The CDR3 covers 16 residues. CDR1 MGHDK and CDR2 SYGVNS come from the germline V gene. The CDR3 reads CASSLSGTGTVLGYTF.

V usage is TRBV15 and J usage is TRBJ1-5; the TCRdb D gene call, TRBD1, has no DNA to confirm it. This CDR3 is built from 13 residues. CDR1 is LNHNV and CDR2 is YYDKDF in the germline V gene (reference sequence). This CDR3 is CATSSEGGQPQHF.

The V call is TRBV11-2, the J call TRBJ1-1; TCRdb indicates TRBD1, and absent DNA this call remains unverified. The CDR3 is made up of 15 amino acids. The germline CDR1 and CDR2 sequences are SGHAT and FQNNGV. CDR3: CASSFTGIGNTEAFF.